One sample yielded the 21 T cell receptor beta chains listed below, sequenced in a study of blood T cell repertoires in COVID-19. Repertoires were generated with immunoSEQ multiplex PCR, while TCRdb's copy carries only in-frame clones and drops some. The table lists about 240,000 clones, about 88% of them singletons, with 5.5% to 7.5% in the top ten. The sequenced sample consisted of peripheral blood. Receptors were obtained from a woman aged 70-85 years with active or convalescent COVID-19.

CDR3 nucleotide sequence: TGCGCCAGCAGCCAAGATCGGGCGGGGGGGAAGGAGACCCAGTACTTC. Amino acids: CASSQDRAGGKETQYF. The J gene is TRBJ2-5, the V gene TRBV4-1; TRBD2 agrees at 9 bases. Looked up from germline, CDR1 is MGHRA and CDR2 is YSYEKL. CDR3 size: 16 residues. V lost 0 bases to trimming and J lost 5 bases; unmatched junction nucleotides: 7.

The chain links TRBV29-1 to TRBJ1-1, with 7 nucleotides matching TRBD1. Germline values: CDR1 SQVTM, CDR2 ANQGSEA. The CDR3 runs to 13 residues. The ends lost 6 bases at V and 3 bases at J; junction bases unmatched: 7. DNA for the CDR3: TGCAGCGTAACTGACAGGGCAGACACTGAAGCTTTCTTT. Protein product: CSVTDRADTEAFF.

This rearrangement joins TRBV5-6 to TRBJ2-1; 7 bases line up with TRBD1. V lost 0 bases to trimming and J lost 2 bases; unmatched junction nucleotides: 2. Germline values: CDR1 SGHDT, CDR2 YYEEEE. This CDR3 comprises 15 residues. CDR3 DNA: TGTGCCAGCAGCTTGGCCGGGACAGCCTACAATGAGCAGTTCTTC. It codes for CASSLAGTAYNEQFF.

For this clone: At one end the junction does not follow the germline gene, possibly because of a read error. The chain links TRBV6-1 to TRBJ1-6, with 8 bases lining up with TRBD1. The CDR3 is made up of 14 amino acids. Germline CDR1 MNHNS, CDR2 SASEGT. The CDR3, as DNA: TGTGCCAGCAGGGAAGGACAGGGAGGATCACCCCTCCACTTT. This translates into CASREGQGGSPLHF.

This rearrangement joins TRBV6-5 to TRBJ2-1; D uncertain. There are 12 residues in the CDR3. CDR1 and CDR2 from the germline V gene are MNHEY and SVGAGI. Trimming shortened V by 6 bases and J by 15 bases, and 18 bases separated the two germline ends. CDR3 sequence reads: CASSRPGSPLFF. Written as DNA, the CDR3 is TGTGCCAGCAGCCGACCCGGGTCACCCTTGTTCTTC.

This sequence joins TRBV5-5 and TRBJ2-6; no definite D call. Germline values: CDR1 SGHKS, CDR2 YYEKEE (reference sequence). The V end was cut by 6 bases, the J end by 3 bases, with 4 bases between. The CDR3 consists of 12 residues. The CDR3 here is CASTVGANVLTF. As DNA, the CDR3 is TGTGCCAGCACCGTTGGGGCCAACGTCCTGACTTTC.

This clone has a single count. The chain links TRBV20-1 to TRBJ2-3; the match to TRBD1 covers 10 bases. The CDR3 is 15 residues long. CDR1 is DFQATT, CDR2 SNEGSKA, per germline (reference sequence). J was trimmed by 4 bases and V by 3 bases; bases with no gene match: 7. This CDR3 reads CSASRQGARADTQYF. The CDR3 bases are TGCAGTGCTAGTAGACAGGGGGCGCGGGCAGATACGCAGTATTTT.

The rearrangement links TRBV6-5 to TRBJ2-2, with TRBD1 matching over 9 bases. V was clipped by 2 bases and J by 0 bases; unmatched bases: 1. This CDR3 has 16 residues. The V gene's germline CDR1 is MNHEY and CDR2 SVGAGI. In nucleotides, the CDR3 is TGTGCCAGCAGTTACCGGGACAGGGCGAACACCGGGGAGCTGTTTTTT. Amino acids: CASSYRDRANTGELFF.

This chain joins TRBV19 and TRBJ2-5, with D possibly matching TRBD1 (5 bases). This CDR3 is 11 amino acids long. V was trimmed by 5 bases and J by 4 bases, leaving 5 bases between them. Germline assignment: CDR1 LNHDA and CDR2 SQIVND (reference sequence). The CDR3: CASSDRETQYF. The CDR3, as DNA: TGTGCCAGTAGTGACAGAGAGACCCAGTACTTC.

The V call is TRBV6-2 or TRBV6-3, the J call TRBJ2-1, with 13 bases identical to TRBD2. The CDR3 has 18 amino acids. Unmatched junction bases numbered 7, after V lost 4 bases and J lost 1 base. Per the germline V gene, CDR1 is MNHEY and CDR2 is SVGEGT. CDR3 amino acids: CASSFRLAGGYSYNEQFF. The CDR3 DNA sequence: TGTGCCAGCAGTTTTCGACTAGCGGGGGGCTATTCCTACAATGAGCAGTTCTTC.

In this sample, this clone turned up once. V gene TRBV28 combines with J gene TRBJ2-1; the match to TRBD2 covers 9 bases. The CDR3 has 15 amino acids. The V segment lost 5 bases and the J segment 4 bases; nucleotides outside the gene matches: 6. From germline, CDR1 is MDHEN and CDR2 SYDVKM. The CDR3 loop reads CASSVVSGGYNEQFF. The CDR3 DNA reads as TGTGCCAGCAGTGTGGTGAGCGGGGGGTACAATGAGCAGTTCTTC. Full variable domain (remainder filled in from reference TRBV28 and TRBJ2-1): DVKVTQSSRYLVKRTGEKVFLECVQDMDHENMFWYRQDPGLGLRLIYFSYDVKMKEKGDIPEGYSVSREKKERFSLILESASTNQTSMYLCASSVVSGGYNEQFFGPGTRLTVL.

This chain connects TRBV19 to TRBJ1-5, with 9 bases aligning to TRBD1. The CDR3 sequence is 15 residues long. V lost 5 bases, J lost 3 bases, and 5 bases stayed unmatched. Germline V gene lookup returns CDR1 LNHDA and CDR2 SQIVND (reference sequence). CDR3 bases: TGTGCCAGTAGTGTAGGACAGGGGATCAATCAGCCCCAGCATTTT. As protein: CASSVGQGINQPQHF. The whole variable domain, remainder taken from reference TRBV19 and TRBJ1-5, is DGGITQSPKYLFRKEGQNVTLSCEQNLNHDAMYWYRQDPGQGLRLIYYSQIVNDFQKGDIAEGYSVSREKKESFPLTVTSAQKNPTAFYLCASSVGQGINQPQHFGDGTRLSIL.

A few counts support this clone. The chain joins TRBV6-2 or TRBV6-3 to TRBJ1-5; TRBD1 is a possible D gene (6 bases). The V end lost 6 bases, the J end lost 3 bases, and 12 bases lay between the germline ends. The CDR3 length is 14 residues. The germline CDR1 and CDR2 sequences are MNHEY and SVGEGT. CDR3 DNA: TGTGCCAGCAGACCTGGGGGCTTCAATCAGCCCCAGCATTTT. This gives the protein CASRPGGFNQPQHF.

In its sample, this clone was seen once. V is TRBV6-2 or TRBV6-3 and J is TRBJ2-2; possible D gene TRBD1, 5 bases. CDR1 and CDR2 (germline): MNHEY, SVGEGT. V lost 4 bases, J lost 7 bases, and 10 bases lay in between. This CDR3 is built from 13 residues. Here the CDR3 DNA reads TGTGCCAGCAGTTTAAAGGGGTTCGGGGAGCTGTTTTTT. This gives the protein CASSLKGFGELFF.

The rearrangement links TRBV3-1 (or the pseudogene TRBV3-2) to TRBJ1-6; TRBD1 matches 10 bases. From germline, CDR1 is LGHDT and CDR2 YNNKEL (reference sequence). This CDR3 has 17 amino acids. V was clipped by 5 bases and J by 0 bases; unmatched bases: 4. CDR3: CASSSGTGVSYNSPLHF. CDR3 nucleotides: TGTGCCAGCAGCTCGGGGACAGGGGTCTCCTATAATTCACCCCTCCACTTT.

The chain uses TRBV20-1 and TRBJ1-4, with D tentatively TRBD1 (6 bases). CDR1 is DFQATT and CDR2 is SNEGSKA in the germline V gene (reference sequence). The CDR3 is 13 residues long. Trimming left V 3 bases short and J 8 bases short, with 13 bases between. The CDR3 DNA reads TGCAGTGCTAGTACAGGGTTTGAAGAAAAACTGTTTTTT. Translating it yields CSASTGFEEKLFF.

The gene calls are TRBV27 and TRBJ2-7; D may be TRBD2 (6 bases). The CDR3 runs 15 residues. Germline CDR1 MNHEY, CDR2 SMNVEV (reference sequence). Trimming cost V 2 bases and J 2 bases, with 13 bases left between them. The CDR3 sequence is CASSLRGDPTYEQYF. Here the CDR3 DNA reads TGTGCCAGCAGTTTACGCGGGGACCCCACCTACGAGCAGTACTTC.

The chain links TRBV19 to TRBJ2-2, with TRBD1 matching 9 bases. This CDR3 spans 16 amino acids. V gave up 5 bases and J gave up 9 bases; unmatched junction bases: 13. Germline CDR1 LNHDA, CDR2 SQIVND (reference sequence). The CDR3 coding sequence is TGTGCCAGTAGTCCCGGGACAGGGTTTGGCGGCAGGGAGCTGTTTTTT. It codes for CASSPGTGFGGRELFF.

CDR3 sequence: CASSSLAGGSTDTQYF. The CDR3 bases are TGTGCCAGCAGCTCTCTAGCGGGGGGTTCCACAGATACGCAGTATTTT. The chain carries TRBV7-9 and TRBJ2-3; 11 bases match TRBD2. This CDR3 region has 16 residues. Germline values: CDR1 SEHNR, CDR2 FQNEAQ (reference sequence). V lost 4 bases, J lost 2 bases, and 5 bases stayed unmatched.

The gene calls are TRBV29-1 and TRBJ2-6; D gene ambiguous. Trimming took off 2 bases at V and 2 bases at J, with 16 bases between the two ends. Germline CDR1 SQVTM, CDR2 ANQGSEA. The CDR3 is made up of 17 amino acids. This CDR3 reads CSVELWATPAGANVLTF. The CDR3 bases are TGCAGCGTTGAATTGTGGGCGACACCTGCTGGGGCCAACGTCCTGACTTTC.

V usage is TRBV18 and J usage is TRBJ2-7, with D possibly matching TRBD2 (5 bases). Per the germline V gene, CDR1 is KGHSH and CDR2 is LQKENI. There are 14 residues in the CDR3. V was trimmed by 1 base and J by 6 bases, leaving 13 bases between them. The CDR3 nucleotides are TGTGCCAGCTCACCACGAGACGGGCGGGTCGAGCAGTACTTC. It specifies CASSPRDGRVEQYF.